The 18 T cell receptor beta chains given below trace back to one sample, sequenced in a study of T-cell reconstitution after alpha-beta-depleted transplantation in children. Molecular barcoding with unique molecular identifiers was used for the TCRbeta library. TCRdb re-called the PCR reads through MiXCR, storing one row per CDR3 protein. The sample shows roughly 200,000 distinct CDR3 sequences, 13% to 15% of them seen only once. The material sequenced was PBMCs from the stem cell graft donor, taken from the stem cell graft. The source is a human donor who donated a stem cell graft to a child with acute lymphoblastic leukemia.

Ten or more counts support this clonotype. This rearrangement joins TRBV7-9 to TRBJ2-3; no reliable D call. In germline, CDR1 is SEHNR, CDR2 FQNEAQ (reference sequence). The CDR3 spans 12 residues. Deletions cut 1 base from V and 6 bases from J, with 5 bases between. CDR3 DNA: TGTGCCAGCAGCTTAGAATGGGATACGCAGTATTTT. This translates into CASSLEWDTQYF. Variable domain in full (rest from reference TRBV7-9 and TRBJ2-3): DTGVSQNPRHKITKRGQNVTFRCDPISEHNRLYWYRQTLGQGPEFLTYFQNEAQLEKSRLLSDRFSAERPKGSFSTLEIQRTEQGDSAMYLCASSLEWDTQYFGPGTRLTVL.

This clonotype was seen a handful of times. The rearrangement links TRBV6-5 to TRBJ1-5; perhaps TRBD1 as D (5 bases). In germline, CDR1 is MNHEY, CDR2 SVGAGI. The CDR3 is 15 residues long. The V end was cut by 4 bases, the J end by 2 bases, with 12 bases between. Here the CDR3 DNA reads TGTGCCAGCAGTTCTTCAGGGTCCGGCAATCAGCCCCAGCATTTT. Its translation: CASSSSGSGNQPQHF.

This clonotype was detected many times. The chain uses TRBV7-9 and TRBJ2-7; no clear D. Germline V CDR1 and CDR2: SEHNR, FQNEAQ (reference sequence). The CDR3 totals 13 residues. Trimming pared 0 bases from V and 6 bases from J, leaving 9 bases between. For the CDR3, the DNA is TGTGCCAGCAGCTTAGCGCTTTCAACCGAGCAGTACTTC. Amino acids: CASSLALSTEQYF.

This clonotype was seen repeatedly, ten times or more. This chain uses TRBV4-1 with TRBJ2-7; D is perhaps TRBD1 or TRBD2 (6 bases each). This CDR3 spans 14 amino acids. V gave up 4 bases and J gave up 7 bases, with 17 bases separating them. The germline CDR1 and CDR2 sequences are MGHRA and YSYEKL. The CDR3 bases are TGCGCCAGCAGCCCACTTCTGAAGGGGGGAGAGCAGTACTTC. This codes for CASSPLLKGGEQYF.

In this sample, this clonotype turned up many times. The chain uses TRBV5-5 and TRBJ1-1, with D tentatively TRBD1 (5 bases). The CDR3 loop spans 14 amino acids. CDR1 SGHKS and CDR2 YYEKEE come from the germline V gene (reference sequence). Between the trimmed V and J ends, which lost 4 bases and 5 bases, there was a span of 15 bases. Here the CDR3 reads CASSLEGVRTEAFF. CDR3 nucleotide sequence: TGTGCCAGCAGCCTGGAAGGGGTGAGGACTGAAGCTTTCTTT.

The gene calls are TRBV7-6 and TRBJ2-7; TRBD2 aligns across 7 bases. The V segment lost 0 bases and the J segment 4 bases; nucleotides outside the gene matches: 6. CDR1 and CDR2 (germline): SGHVS, FNYEAQ. The CDR3 length is 15 residues. CDR3 nucleotides: TGTGCCAGCAGCTTAGCGGGAGGGCCGGGGTACGAGCAGTACTTC. It translates to CASSLAGGPGYEQYF. Using reference TRBV7-6 and TRBJ2-7 for the parts outside the CDR3, the full variable domain is GAGVSQSPRYKVTKRGQDVALRCDPISGHVSLYWYRQALGQGPEFLTYFNYEAQQDKSGLPNDRFSAERPEGSISTLTIQRTEQRDSAMYRCASSLAGGPGYEQYFGPGTRLTVT.

About this clonotype: Since a much larger clone is just one base distant, this may be a read error. The V call is TRBV5-1, the J call TRBJ1-1, with D possibly matching TRBD1 (6 bases). Germline CDR1 SGHRS, CDR2 YFSETQ. Trimming shortened V by 7 bases and J by 0 bases, and 10 bases separated the two germline ends. The CDR3 spans 13 residues. The CDR3 here is CASGGQLNTEAFF. CDR3 nucleotide sequence: TGCGCCAGCGGGGGCCAGCTGAACACTGAAGCTTTCTTT. Filled out from reference TRBV5-1 and TRBJ1-1, the complete variable domain reads KAGVTQTPRYLIKTRGQQVTLSCSPISGHRSVSWYQQTPGQGLQFLFEYFSETQRNKGNFPGRFSGRQFSNSRSEMNVSTLELGDSALYLCASGGQLNTEAFFGQGTRLTVV.

This clonotype was picked up many times. The chain links TRBV27 to TRBJ2-3; D is uncertain. The CDR3 is 13 amino acids. Germline V gene data show CDR1 as MNHEY and CDR2 as SMNVEV (reference sequence). V lost 3 bases, J lost 0 bases, and 4 bases lay in between. Here the CDR3 DNA reads TGTGCCAGCAGTTTTTTTAGCACAGATACGCAGTATTTT. As protein: CASSFFSTDTQYF.

This rearrangement joins TRBV6-4 to TRBJ1-2; 11 positions agree with TRBD1. In germline, CDR1 is MRHNA, CDR2 SNTAGT. The CDR3 extends over 17 amino acids. J was trimmed by 3 bases and V by 9 bases; bases with no gene match: 15. CDR3 protein: CARNLGQGADQHYGYTF. CDR3 nucleotide sequence: TGTGCCAGGAACCTCGGACAGGGGGCTGATCAACACTATGGCTACACCTTC.

This clonotype appeared a few times. The J gene is TRBJ1-5, the V gene TRBV5-1; possible D gene TRBD1, 5 bases. The CDR3 has 14 amino acids. CDR1 SGHRS and CDR2 YFSETQ come from the germline V gene. V was pared by 4 bases and J by 5 bases, with 13 bases between. The CDR3 DNA follows: TGCGCCAGCAGCCCGGGACTAGATCATCAGCCCCAGCATTTT. Translating it yields CASSPGLDHQPQHF.

This clonotype was found many times. The rearrangement uses TRBV7-8 and TRBJ2-3; D unclear. Germline values: CDR1 SGHVS, CDR2 FQNEAQ. Trimming stripped 5 bases from V and 0 bases from J, with 12 bases between. The CDR3 totals 15 residues. This CDR3 is CASSLWGSSTDTQYF. CDR3 DNA sequence: TGTGCCAGCAGCCTCTGGGGTTCTAGCACAGATACGCAGTATTTT. Variable domain in full (rest from reference TRBV7-8 and TRBJ2-3): GAGVSQSPRYKVAKRGQDVALRCDPISGHVSLFWYQQALGQGPEFLTYFQNEAQLDKSGLPSDRFFAERPEGSVSTLKIQRTQQEDSAVYLCASSLWGSSTDTQYFGPGTRLTVL.

Many counts were recorded for this clonotype. The rearrangement joins TRBV7-2 to TRBJ2-7, with a possible D match to TRBD1 (5 bases). V lost 0 bases and J 3 bases, leaving 12 bases between the germline ends. CDR3 length: 15 residues. Looked up from germline, CDR1 is SGHTA and CDR2 is FQGNSA. The CDR3 bases are TGTGCCAGCAGCTTAGCGGGGTCAGGGAACTACGAGCAGTACTTC. Translating gives CASSLAGSGNYEQYF.

V gene TRBV5-1 combines with J gene TRBJ2-1; 7 nucleotides line up with TRBD1. The CDR3 covers 15 residues. The V segment lost 1 base and the J segment 3 bases; nucleotides outside the gene matches: 4. CDR1 is SGHRS, CDR2 YFSETQ, per germline. CDR3 in DNA: TGCGCCAGCAGCTTGCGGGGACAGCTCTACAATGAGCAGTTCTTC. It yields the protein CASSLRGQLYNEQFF. Variable domain in full (rest from reference TRBV5-1 and TRBJ2-1): KAGVTQTPRYLIKTRGQQVTLSCSPISGHRSVSWYQQTPGQGLQFLFEYFSETQRNKGNFPGRFSGRQFSNSRSEMNVSTLELGDSALYLCASSLRGQLYNEQFFGPGTRLTVL.

This clonotype was recorded at least ten times. The chain links TRBV29-1 to TRBJ1-2; maybe TRBD1 (6 bases). This CDR3 is 14 amino acids long. Trimming stripped 2 bases from V and 3 bases from J, with 13 bases between. Germline CDR1 SQVTM, CDR2 ANQGSEA. The CDR3 protein is CSVENREVYYGYTF. CDR3 nucleotide sequence: TGCAGCGTTGAAAACAGGGAGGTATACTATGGCTACACCTTC.

At least ten counts were recorded for this clonotype. The rearrangement joins TRBV18 to TRBJ1-4; D gene uncertain. CDR1 is KGHSH and CDR2 is LQKENI in the germline V gene. The CDR3 consists of 16 residues. The V gene lost 3 bases and the J gene lost 0 bases, with 11 bases spanning the gap. DNA of the CDR3: TGTGCCAGCTCACCCCGAGACCCCGCAACTAATGAAAAACTGTTTTTT. This encodes CASSPRDPATNEKLFF.

V is TRBV10-3 and J is TRBJ1-1, with D possibly matching TRBD1 (5 bases). The CDR3 is made up of 13 amino acids. Germline V gene data show CDR1 as ENHRY and CDR2 as SYGVKD. Trimming shortened V by 8 bases and J by 7 bases, and 17 bases separated the two germline ends. The DNA of the CDR3 is TGTGCCATCGGCGAAATCGGGACTCTTGAAGCTTTCTTT. Translation: CAIGEIGTLEAFF.

This clonotype was seen repeatedly, ten times or more. The chain recombines TRBV12-3 or TRBV12-4 with TRBJ2-3, with 10 positions matching TRBD2. The J segment lost 2 bases and the V segment lost 5 bases, leaving 10 bases of the junction unmatched. The CDR3 consists of 17 residues. The CDR3 DNA follows: TGTGCCAGCAGTCCGCAGACTAGCGGGCCGAACACAGATACGCAGTATTTT. Its protein is CASSPQTSGPNTDTQYF.

The V and J genes are TRBV5-6 and TRBJ2-3, with TRBD2 as a possible D gene (5 bases). This CDR3 has 14 residues. V was trimmed by 3 bases and J by 6 bases, leaving 14 bases between them. CDR1 and CDR2 (germline): SGHDT, YYEEEE. DNA for the CDR3: TGTGCCAGCAGCTCCGGGCCCCCGGGGGATACGCAGTATTTT. It translates to CASSSGPPGDTQYF.